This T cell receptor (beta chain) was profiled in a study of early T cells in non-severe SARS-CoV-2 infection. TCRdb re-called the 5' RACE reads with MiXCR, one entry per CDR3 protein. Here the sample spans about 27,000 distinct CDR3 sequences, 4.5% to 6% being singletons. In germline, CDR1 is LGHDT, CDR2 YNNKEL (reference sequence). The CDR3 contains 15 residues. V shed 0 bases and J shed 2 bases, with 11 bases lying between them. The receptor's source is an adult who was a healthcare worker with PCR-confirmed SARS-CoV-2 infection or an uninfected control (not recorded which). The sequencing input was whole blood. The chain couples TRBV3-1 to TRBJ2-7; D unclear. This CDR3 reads CASSQDSYNTYEQYF. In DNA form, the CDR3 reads TGTGCCAGCAGCCAAGATAGCTACAACACCTACGAGCAGTACTTC.